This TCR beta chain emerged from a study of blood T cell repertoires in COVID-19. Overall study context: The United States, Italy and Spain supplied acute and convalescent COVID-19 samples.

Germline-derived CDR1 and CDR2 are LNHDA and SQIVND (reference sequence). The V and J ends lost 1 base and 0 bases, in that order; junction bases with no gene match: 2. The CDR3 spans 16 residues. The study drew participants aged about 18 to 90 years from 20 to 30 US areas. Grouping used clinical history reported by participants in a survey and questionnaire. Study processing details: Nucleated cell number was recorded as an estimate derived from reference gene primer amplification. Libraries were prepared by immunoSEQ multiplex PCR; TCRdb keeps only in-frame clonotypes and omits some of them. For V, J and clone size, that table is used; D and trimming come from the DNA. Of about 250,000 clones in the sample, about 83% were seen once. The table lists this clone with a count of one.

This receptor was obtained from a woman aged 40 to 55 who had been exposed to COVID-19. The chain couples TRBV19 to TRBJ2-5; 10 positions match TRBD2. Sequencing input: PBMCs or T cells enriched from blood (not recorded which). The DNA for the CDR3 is TGTGCCAGTAGTATAGGTCTAGCGGGGGACCAAGAGACCCAGTACTTC. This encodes CASSIGLAGDQETQYF.